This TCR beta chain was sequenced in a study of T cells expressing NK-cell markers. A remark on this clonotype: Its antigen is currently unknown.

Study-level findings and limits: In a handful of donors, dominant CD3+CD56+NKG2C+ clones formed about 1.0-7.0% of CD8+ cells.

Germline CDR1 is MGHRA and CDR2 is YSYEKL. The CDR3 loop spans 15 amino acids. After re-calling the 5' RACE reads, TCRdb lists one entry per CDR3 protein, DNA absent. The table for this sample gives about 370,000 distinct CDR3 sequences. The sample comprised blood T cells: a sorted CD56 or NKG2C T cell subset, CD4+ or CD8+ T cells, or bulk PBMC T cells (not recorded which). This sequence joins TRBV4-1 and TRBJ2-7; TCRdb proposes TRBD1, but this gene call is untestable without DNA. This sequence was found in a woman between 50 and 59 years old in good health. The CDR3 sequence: CASSSGPRGSYEQYF.